A single sample gave rise to the 30 T cell receptor beta chains below, sequenced in a study of blood T cell repertoires in COVID-19. The protocol was immunoSEQ multiplex PCR, while the TCRdb copy is restricted to in-frame clones and leaves out a portion. The sample has some 260,000 clones; 88% are singletons. Specimen: peripheral blood. Every receptor here comes from a man older than 75 with acute or convalescent COVID-19.

The chain combines TRBV10-3 with TRBJ1-2; D possibly corresponds to TRBD1 (5 bases). V lost 2 bases and J lost 2, with 9 bases in between. CDR1 and CDR2 from the germline V gene are ENHRY and SYGVKD. CDR3 size: 14 residues. The CDR3 here is CAISERGGNYGYTF. In DNA, the CDR3 is TGTGCCATCAGTGAGAGGGGCGGAAACTATGGCTACACCTTC.

This clone was observed once. The V and J genes are TRBV6-5 and TRBJ2-7; a weak D match, TRBD2 (7 bases). CDR1 is MNHEY and CDR2 is SVGAGI in the germline V gene. Trimming pared 11 bases from V and 7 bases from J, leaving 21 bases between. CDR3 size: 13 residues. The DNA for the CDR3 is TGTGCCGAAGGGGGGGATTGGGGAGGAGAGCAGTACTTC. It encodes CAEGGDWGGEQYF.

The V and J genes are TRBV7-2 and TRBJ1-2; no firm D call. In germline, CDR1 is SGHTA, CDR2 FQGNSA. This CDR3 is built from 11 residues. The V end was cut by 4 bases, the J end by 8 bases, with 8 bases between. The CDR3 DNA sequence: TGTGCCAGCAGCTCCCTAGGAGGCTACACCTTC. This gives the protein CASSSLGGYTF.

DNA for the CDR3: TGTGCCAGCAGCCGGCAGGGACTCGGTGAAAAACTGTTTTTT. Amino acids: CASSRQGLGEKLFF. The V and J genes are TRBV14 and TRBJ1-4; possibly TRBD1 for D (5 bases). V lost 4 bases to trimming and J lost 7 bases, with 13 bases between them. Germline assignment: CDR1 SGHDN and CDR2 FVKESK. This CDR3 has 14 amino acids.

V gene TRBV6-5 combines with J gene TRBJ1-1; 9 nucleotides agree with TRBD1. This CDR3 has 15 residues. CDR1 is MNHEY, CDR2 SVGAGI, per germline. Germline trimming cut 6 bases from V and 4 bases from J; bases unmatched to any gene: 9. The CDR3 protein is CASRPPTGGGTEAFF. The CDR3 DNA is TGTGCCAGCAGGCCCCCAACAGGGGGCGGCACTGAAGCTTTCTTT.

The sample holds one count of this clone. The rearrangement uses TRBV7-3 and TRBJ1-1; 7 bases map to TRBD1. V shed 4 bases, J shed 12 bases, and the junction held 14 bases outside the gene matches. The CDR3 length is 14 residues. CDR1 and CDR2 (germline): SGHTA, FQGTGA. The CDR3 is CASSSRGATGETFF. The CDR3 DNA reads as TGTGCCAGCAGCTCCAGGGGGGCGACCGGGGAGACTTTCTTT.

The gene calls are TRBV19 and TRBJ1-3; tentatively, D is TRBD1 (5 bases). In germline, CDR1 is LNHDA, CDR2 SQIVND (reference sequence). The CDR3 is made up of 13 amino acids. The V and J ends lost 5 bases and 0 bases respectively, with 5 bases between them. In nucleotides, the CDR3 is TGTGCCAGTAGTCAGGGCTCTGGAAACACCATATATTTT. Translated, it gives CASSQGSGNTIYF.

This CDR3 reads CASGPPGGSYNSPLHF. CDR3 DNA sequence: TGTGCTAGTGGTCCACCCGGGGGCTCCTATAATTCACCCCTCCACTTT. This chain uses TRBV12-5 with TRBJ1-6, with D perhaps TRBD1 (5 bases). CDR1 LGHNT and CDR2 FRNRAP come from the germline V gene. V was trimmed by 5 bases and J by 0 bases, leaving 11 bases between them. The CDR3 runs 16 residues.

This chain links TRBV7-2 with TRBJ2-5, with D perhaps matching TRBD2 (6 bases). Germline V gene data show CDR1 as SGHTA and CDR2 as FQGNSA. V was pared by 5 bases and J by 5 bases, with 15 bases between. This CDR3 contains 14 residues. The CDR3 DNA reads as TGTGCCAGCAGCCGCGGGATCGCTAGGGAGACCCAGTACTTC. Amino acid sequence: CASSRGIARETQYF.

Only one count was recorded for this clone. The chain couples TRBV10-3 to TRBJ2-6, with TRBD1 matching over 9 bases. The length of the CDR3 is 17 residues. V lost 8 bases, J lost 2 bases, and 10 bases stayed unmatched. The germline V gene has CDR1 ENHRY and CDR2 SYGVKD. This chain's CDR3 is CAIRTGTGKAGANVLTF. CDR3 nucleotides: TGTGCCATCCGAACGGGGACAGGGAAGGCTGGGGCCAACGTCCTGACTTTC.

The V call is TRBV15, the J call TRBJ1-3; TRBD1 might be the D (5 bases). CDR1 and CDR2 (germline): LNHNV, YYDKDF (reference sequence). The CDR3 is made up of 14 amino acids. V was trimmed by 0 bases and J by 9 bases, leaving 12 bases between them. The CDR3 spells CATSRDRMTATIYF. DNA of the CDR3: TGTGCCACCAGCAGAGATCGAATGACAGCCACCATATATTTT.

The chain links TRBV6-6 to TRBJ2-3; 10 bases are a match to TRBD2. V trimming: 7 bases; J trimming: 14 bases; junction bases outside the gene matches: 18. The CDR3 is 15 amino acids. Per germline, CDR1 MNHNY and CDR2 SVGAGI (reference sequence). The CDR3: CASNTPSSGGTLPYF. The CDR3 region has the DNA TGTGCCAGCAATACCCCTTCTAGCGGGGGAACCCTACCGTATTTT.

The CDR3 reads CASRLGTTNYGYTF. The CDR3 bases are TGTGCCAGCCGTCTTGGGACTACTAACTATGGCTACACCTTC. The rearrangement uses TRBV5-4 and TRBJ1-2; D is possibly TRBD1 (5 bases). The CDR3 loop spans 14 amino acids. Germline V CDR1 and CDR2: SGHNT, YYREEE (reference sequence). Trimming took off 7 bases at V and 0 bases at J, with 13 bases between the two ends.

On this clone: Additional DNA sequences in this sample encode the identical CDR3. The V gene is TRBV19, the J gene TRBJ1-5, with 7 bases fitting TRBD1. Germline V gene sequence: CDR1 LNHDA, CDR2 SQIVND (reference sequence). V dropped 4 bases and J dropped 0; count of bases not matched to a gene: 3. The CDR3 is made up of 15 amino acids. This CDR3 is CASSTTGYSNQPQHF. The CDR3 coding sequence is TGTGCCAGTAGTACGACAGGGTATAGCAATCAGCCCCAGCATTTT.

The rearrangement uses TRBV5-1 and TRBJ1-4; TRBD1 agrees at 8 bases. V trimming: 3 bases; J trimming: 7 bases; junction bases outside the gene matches: 5. Per germline, CDR1 SGHRS and CDR2 YFSETQ. This CDR3 spans 14 amino acids. The CDR3 nucleotides read TGCGCCAGCAGCTCCGCAGGGGGCGTTGAAAAACTGTTTTTT. This encodes CASSSAGGVEKLFF.

This sequence joins TRBV7-2 and TRBJ2-5, with D maybe TRBD2 (6 bases). The CDR3 totals 13 residues. CDR1 and CDR2 from the germline V gene are SGHTA and FQGNSA. Trimming stripped 4 bases from V and 5 bases from J, with 11 bases between. The CDR3 region is CASSSDGGETQYF. The CDR3 nucleotides read TGTGCCAGCAGCTCCGATGGAGGGGAGACCCAGTACTTC.

V usage is TRBV3-1 (or the pseudogene TRBV3-2) and J usage is TRBJ2-7, with TRBD1 as a possible D gene (5 bases). The CDR3 totals 12 residues. Germline V gene lookup returns CDR1 LGHDT and CDR2 YNNKEL (reference sequence). The ends were cut back, 7 bases at V and 1 base at J, with 8 bases in the middle. The CDR3 DNA reads TGTGCCAGCATTCCAGGGTCCTACGAGCAGTACTTC. It codes for CASIPGSYEQYF.

This clone was counted only a few times. The chain carries TRBV19 and TRBJ1-6, with D possibly being TRBD1 (6 bases). Trimming left V 5 bases short and J 8 bases short, with 13 bases between. Germline assignment: CDR1 LNHDA and CDR2 SQIVND (reference sequence). The length of the CDR3 is 14 residues. CDR3 sequence (DNA): TGTGCCAGTAGTGTCCAAGGGGGTGATTCACCCCTCCACTTT. Encoded protein: CASSVQGGDSPLHF.

The chain combines TRBV5-1 with TRBJ1-1; tentative D call: TRBD1 (6 bases). V dropped 7 bases and J dropped 0 bases, with 19 bases sitting between them. In germline, CDR1 is SGHRS, CDR2 YFSETQ. The CDR3 consists of 16 residues. CDR3 coding DNA: TGCGCCAGCCACCCGACAGGTCAATCCATGAACACTGAAGCTTTCTTT. This translates into CASHPTGQSMNTEAFF.

This clone was found once. The V gene is TRBV28, the J gene TRBJ2-1, with TRBD2 matching 8 bases. Looked up from germline, CDR1 is MDHEN and CDR2 is SYDVKM. V gave up 4 bases and J gave up 6 bases; unmatched junction bases: 5. The CDR3 spans 14 residues. DNA of the CDR3: TGTGCCAGCAGTTCGGAGCGGGGGATCAATGAGCAGTTCTTC. Its translation is CASSSERGINEQFF.

Only a few counts were recorded for this clone. The chain has TRBV28 and TRBJ1-2; D perhaps matches TRBD1 (5 bases). Looked up from germline, CDR1 is MDHEN and CDR2 is SYDVKM. V was cut by 8 bases and J by 4 bases, with 8 bases left in between. The CDR3 loop spans 11 amino acids. CDR3 region: CASAGVYGYTF. The CDR3 DNA is TGTGCCAGCGCGGGGGTCTATGGCTACACCTTC.

This clone was observed a handful of times. The chain combines TRBV6-5 with TRBJ1-1, with TRBD1 identical over 9 bases. Germline CDR1 reads MNHEY; CDR2 reads SVGAGI. CDR3 length: 15 amino acids. J was trimmed by 3 bases and V by 4 bases; bases with no gene match: 6. The CDR3 region has the DNA TGTGCCAGCAGTTCCACAGGGGGCGCTTACACTGAAGCTTTCTTT. Amino acid sequence: CASSSTGGAYTEAFF.

The chain uses TRBV18 and TRBJ1-4; TRBD1 matches 9 bases. The CDR3 has 16 residues. The J segment lost 8 bases and the V segment lost 2 bases, leaving 9 bases of the junction unmatched. CDR1 and CDR2 from the germline V gene are KGHSH and LQKENI. CDR3 DNA: TGTGCCAGCTCACCATCCCGGACAGGGGCGAGAGAAAAACTGTTTTTT. It specifies CASSPSRTGAREKLFF.

The chain recombines TRBV28 with TRBJ1-3; D remains ambiguous. CDR1 is MDHEN and CDR2 is SYDVKM in the germline V gene. V lost 5 bases and J lost 0, with 14 bases in between. This CDR3 has 16 residues. CDR3 nucleotides: TGTGCCAGCAGTCTTTCTCTGACAAGCTCTGGAAACACCATATATTTT. Its protein product is CASSLSLTSSGNTIYF. Supplemented by reference TRBV28 and TRBJ1-3, the full variable domain reads DVKVTQSSRYLVKRTGEKVFLECVQDMDHENMFWYRQDPGLGLRLIYFSYDVKMKEKGDIPEGYSVSREKKERFSLILESASTNQTSMYLCASSLSLTSSGNTIYFGEGSWLTVV.

The V gene is TRBV7-9, the J gene TRBJ1-1; TRBD1 might be the D (6 bases). This CDR3 has 16 residues. With 4 bases removed from V and 4 bases from J, the gap between germline ends came to 19 bases. CDR1 and CDR2 (germline): SEHNR, FQNEAQ (reference sequence). For the CDR3, the DNA is TGTGCCAGCAGCTCCATTCGACCTACAGGGAGCACTGAAGCTTTCTTT. The encoded protein is CASSSIRPTGSTEAFF.

This clone was seen just once. The genes are TRBV12-3 or TRBV12-4 and TRBJ1-1, with 10 nucleotides matching TRBD1. Unmatched junction bases numbered 3, after V lost 3 bases and J lost 8 bases. The CDR3 covers 13 residues. The CDR3 DNA follows: TGTGCCAGCAGTTTGGGACAGGGGCTCGAAGCTTTCTTT. Amino acids: CASSLGQGLEAFF.

The chain combines TRBV2 with TRBJ2-5, with 9 bases aligning to TRBD1. Per germline, CDR1 SNHLY and CDR2 FYNNEI. With 4 bases clipped from V and 0 bases from J, the junction kept 3 bases outside the gene matches. The CDR3 has 15 residues. CDR3 sequence reads: CASSATGGYQETQYF. The CDR3, as DNA: TGTGCCAGCAGTGCGACAGGGGGGTACCAAGAGACCCAGTACTTC.

The CDR3 sequence: CASSLGQVGEQYF. The CDR3 region has the DNA TGTGCCAGCAGTTTAGGCCAGGTAGGCGAGCAGTACTTC. The chain has TRBV28 and TRBJ2-7, with D unresolved. The germline V and J ends were trimmed by 2 bases and 6 bases, with 11 bases remaining between them. Germline values: CDR1 MDHEN, CDR2 SYDVKM. The CDR3 contains 13 residues.

The chain combines TRBV9 with TRBJ2-1; 10 bases line up with TRBD1. The V gene's germline CDR1 is SGDLS and CDR2 YYNGEE. Germline trimming cut 4 bases from V and 4 bases from J; bases unmatched to any gene: 5. This CDR3 has 15 amino acids. The CDR3 bases are TGTGCCAGCAGCAGGGACAGGGGATCATACAATGAGCAGTTCTTC. Its translation: CASSRDRGSYNEQFF. Full variable domain (rest looked up from reference TRBV9 and TRBJ2-1): DSGVTQTPKHLITATGQRVTLRCSPRSGDLSVYWYQQSLDQGLQFLIQYYNGEERAKGNILERFSAQQFPDLHSELNLSSLELGDSALYFCASSRDRGSYNEQFFGPGTRLTVL.

This chain's CDR3 is CSVLPGQDTEAFF. CDR3 sequence (DNA): TGCAGCGTTCTACCGGGACAGGACACTGAAGCTTTCTTT. V gene TRBV29-1 combines with J gene TRBJ1-1; 8 positions match TRBD1. V trimming: 5 bases; J trimming: 3 bases; junction bases outside the gene matches: 5. The CDR3 spans 13 residues. Germline loops: CDR1 SQVTM, CDR2 ANQGSEA.